This entry lists 9 T cell receptor beta chains sequenced from one sample in a study of T cell repertoires in cytomegalovirus infection (dated by TCRdb to between 2018 and 2021). What these receptors recognize is not known. TCRdb lists the instrument as Illumina HiSeq 1500. TCRdb's own reprocessing of the public reads used fastp at Q25 and MiXCR and kept productive beta chains. Rows are combined by CDR3 protein, so each entry shows the most common genes and DNA. Within this sample are 360,000 or so distinct CDR3 sequences, with about 35% of them counted one time only. Roughly 14% of the sample lies in the top ten. The sample's treatment or condition label is to be understood as: in vitro stimulation with specific CMV peptide epitopes to enrich CMV-specific T cells. The specimen comprised cultured PBMCs, sampled from culture after CMV antigen stimulation. These receptors all stem from a human donor in good health (CMV status not recorded). Some clones in this sample may be carry-over from other donors' samples.

The chain combines TRBV6-5 with TRBJ2-7; TRBD1 matches 11 bases. V lost 5 bases to trimming and J lost 2 bases; unmatched junction nucleotides: 11. The CDR3 is 17 amino acids. From germline, CDR1 is MNHEY and CDR2 SVGAGI. CDR3 sequence reads: CASSTPGQGGMTYEQYF. Written as DNA, the CDR3 is TGTGCCAGCAGTACCCCGGGACAGGGGGGTATGACCTACGAGCAGTACTTC.

This clonotype was picked up many times. This chain joins TRBV28 and TRBJ2-3; perhaps D is TRBD1 or TRBD2 (6 bases each). Trimming removed 1 base from V and 5 bases from J, with 16 bases in between. Germline V CDR1 and CDR2: MDHEN, SYDVKM. The CDR3 is made up of 16 amino acids. The CDR3 nucleotides read TGTGCCAGCAGTTTATCGGACGGGGGCTCGGGAGATACGCAGTATTTT. This translates into CASSLSDGGSGDTQYF.

This clonotype has only a few counts. This sequence joins TRBV20-1 and TRBJ2-1, with 10 nucleotides matching TRBD2. The V gene end was trimmed by 2 bases and the J gene end by 7 bases; junction bases not matched to a gene: 8. Germline lookup yields CDR1 DFQATT and CDR2 SNEGSKA (reference sequence). The CDR3 spans 15 residues. The CDR3 DNA sequence: TGCAGTGCTAGACCGGGACTAGCGAGTTGGAATGAGCAGTTCTTC. Protein product: CSARPGLASWNEQFF.

This clonotype was counted between two and nine times. The chain has TRBV27 and TRBJ2-1; 14 bases are a match to TRBD2. The germline V gene encodes CDR1 MNHEY and CDR2 SMNVEV (reference sequence). V dropped 1 base and J dropped 6; count of bases not matched to a gene: 8. CDR3 size: 18 residues. As DNA, the CDR3 is TGTGCCAGCAGTTTATTTGGGACTAGCGGGAGTCGGGGCAATGAGCAGTTCTTC. Translation: CASSLFGTSGSRGNEQFF.

V gene TRBV20-1 combines with J gene TRBJ2-4, with D possibly matching TRBD2 (5 bases). The V end was cut by 3 bases, the J end by 13 bases, with 16 bases between. Looked up from germline, CDR1 is DFQATT and CDR2 is SNEGSKA (reference sequence). This CDR3 has 12 residues. The chain's CDR3 is CSASPGLGMQYF. The CDR3 region has the DNA TGCAGTGCTAGTCCCGGACTGGGAATGCAGTACTTC.

The rearrangement uses TRBV7-4 and TRBJ2-5; the match to TRBD2 covers 10 bases. CDR1 and CDR2 from the germline V gene are SGHVT and SQSDAQ. The CDR3 runs to 13 residues. V was clipped by 7 bases and J by 6 bases; unmatched bases: 5. In DNA form, the CDR3 reads TGTGCCAGCAAGCGGGAGGGCCGGAAGACCCAGTACTTC. Translated, it gives CASKREGRKTQYF.

This clonotype was seen only a few times. V gene TRBV7-8 combines with J gene TRBJ2-5; no clear D gene. The germline gives CDR1 SGHVS, CDR2 FQNEAQ. Deletions cut 5 bases from V and 5 bases from J, with 15 bases between. This CDR3 has 14 amino acids. The CDR3, as DNA: TGTGCCAGCAGCGTTCCGGCGGTTGGTGAGACCCAGTACTTC. Amino acids: CASSVPAVGETQYF.

The chain links TRBV6-2 or TRBV6-3 to TRBJ2-7; 10 nucleotides agree with TRBD2. This CDR3 is built from 15 residues. Germline lookup yields CDR1 MNHEY and CDR2 SVGEGT. J gave up 5 bases and V 7 bases, and 11 bases lay outside the gene matches. This CDR3 reads CASTRSSGSHNEQYV. CDR3 coding DNA: TGTGCCAGCACCCGTTCTAGCGGGAGTCACAACGAGCAGTACGTC.

This clonotype appeared a few times. The V call is TRBV10-2, the J call TRBJ1-6; TRBD1 matches 8 bases. The CDR3 extends over 15 amino acids. With 2 bases clipped from V and 6 bases from J, the junction kept 3 bases outside the gene matches. CDR1 and CDR2 from the germline V gene are WSHSY and SAAADI. The CDR3 DNA is TGCGCCAGCAGTGAGGACAGGGGCGGTAATTCACCCCTCCACTTT. Translated: CASSEDRGGNSPLHF.